This T cell receptor beta chain originates from a study of blood T cell repertoires in COVID-19 (dated by TCRdb to 2020 to 2022). At the level of the whole study: Samples covering the acute and convalescent phases of COVID-19 were provided by collaborators in the United States, Italy and Spain. Where available, HLA class I and class II types were obtained from metadata supplied by the sample provider rather than from assay-based typing. The material from the prospective study consisted of cDNA or gDNA derived from T cells, B-cell-depleted T cells, or PBMCs. The sample metadata nearly always contained a de-identified subject ID, COVID-19 status, age in years and sex. Subjects who had been exposed to COVID-19, were actively infected with it, or had recovered from it provided the deeply sampled blood TCRbeta repertoires that made up the dataset. The repertoires were released in a freely available public database meant as a resource for research on the immune response to SARS-CoV-2. Samples were obtained from the ongoing ImmuneRACE study (first 160 participants) and from over a thousand subjects provided by 6 global collaborators.

A second Seattle source provided samples from volunteer blood donors who had recovered from COVID-19. Each collaborating institution followed its own protocols to collect whole blood in K2EDTA tubes. For TCRbeta analysis, collaborator samples were shipped as frozen whole blood, as isolated PBMCs, or as DNA extracted from either sample type. The CDR3 holds 16 amino acids from the cysteine to the phenylalanine. Just the 48-base CDR3 DNA is kept, in frame starting at base 1. V drops 3 bases and J drops 0 bases, leaving 9 bases in between. CDR1 and CDR2 are read off the germline V gene (reference sequence) as LNHDA and SQIVND. TCRbeta CDR3 regions were amplified from genomic DNA using the immunoSEQ Assay, a bias-controlled multiplex PCR. Turning to the authors' computational methods: Within the assay, amplification of reference gene primers was used to estimate how many nucleated cells each sample contained. To quantify the absolute abundance of each unique TCRbeta CDR3 rearrangement, sequence reads were collapsed and filtered. For each sample, productive Simpson clonality was calculated by taking the square root of Simpson's diversity index across productive rearrangements. The table comes from immuneACCESS by way of TCRdb, which keeps in-frame sequences with V and J called. Part of the clones is missing from these tables; in studies checked, under half for an unresolved V gene and the rest for unknown reasons. The DNA gave D and trimming, while V, J and clone size come from that table. For this sample the table gives approximately 110,000 clones, of which over 75% were detected only once. 8.4% of the sample is taken by the ten largest.

Overall study outcomes, separate from this receptor: The quantity of clinical and demographic metadata differed by source and by participant and was supplied without curation.

This clone was detected a few times. It has no known antigen specificity. No much larger clonotype is one base removed from it; base qualities were not supplied. The V and J segments used are TRBV19 and TRBJ1-6, with the D gene uncertain. Sequencing input: peripheral blood. This TCR came from a woman in her 70s who had recovered from COVID-19. The sequence in DNA is TGTGCCAGTAGTATGGGCACGAGCTCCTATAATTCACCCCTCCACTTT. The encoded protein is CASSMGTSSYNSPLHF.